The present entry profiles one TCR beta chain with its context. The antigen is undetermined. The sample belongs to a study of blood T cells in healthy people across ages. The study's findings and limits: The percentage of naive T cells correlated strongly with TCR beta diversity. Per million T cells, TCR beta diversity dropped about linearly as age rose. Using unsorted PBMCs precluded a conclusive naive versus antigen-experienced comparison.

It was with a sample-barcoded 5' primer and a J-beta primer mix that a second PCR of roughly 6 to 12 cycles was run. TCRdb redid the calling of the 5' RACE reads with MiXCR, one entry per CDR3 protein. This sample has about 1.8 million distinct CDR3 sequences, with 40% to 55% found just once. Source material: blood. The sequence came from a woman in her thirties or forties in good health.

In DNA form, the CDR3 reads TGTGCCAGCAGAGCCATCGAAAAACTGTTTTTT. This encodes CASRAIEKLFF. The genes are TRBV7-4 and TRBJ1-4; D is unresolved. The V gene lost 6 bases and the J gene lost 8 bases, with 7 bases spanning the gap. The CDR3 is made up of 11 amino acids. The germline V gene has CDR1 SGHVT and CDR2 SQSDAQ.